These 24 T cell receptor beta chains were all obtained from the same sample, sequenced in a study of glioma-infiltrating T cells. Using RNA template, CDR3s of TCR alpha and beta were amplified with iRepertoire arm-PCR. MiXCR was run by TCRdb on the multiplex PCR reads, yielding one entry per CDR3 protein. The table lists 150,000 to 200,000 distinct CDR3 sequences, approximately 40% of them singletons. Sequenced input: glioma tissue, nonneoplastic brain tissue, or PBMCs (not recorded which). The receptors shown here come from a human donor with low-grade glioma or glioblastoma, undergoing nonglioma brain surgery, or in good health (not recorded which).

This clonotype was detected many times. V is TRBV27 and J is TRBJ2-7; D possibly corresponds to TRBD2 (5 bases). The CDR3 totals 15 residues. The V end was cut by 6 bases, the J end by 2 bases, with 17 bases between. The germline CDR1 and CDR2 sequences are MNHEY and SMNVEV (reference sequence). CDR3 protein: CASSPGLPNTYEQYF. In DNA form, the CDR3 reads TGTGCCAGCAGCCCGGGATTACCTAACACCTACGAGCAGTACTTC.

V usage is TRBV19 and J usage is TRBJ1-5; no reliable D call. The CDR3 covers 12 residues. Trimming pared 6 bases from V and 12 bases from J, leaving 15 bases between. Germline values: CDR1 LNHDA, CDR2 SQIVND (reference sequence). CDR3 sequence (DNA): TGTGCCAGTAGCAACACCTTTCAACACCAGCATTTT. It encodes CASSNTFQHQHF.

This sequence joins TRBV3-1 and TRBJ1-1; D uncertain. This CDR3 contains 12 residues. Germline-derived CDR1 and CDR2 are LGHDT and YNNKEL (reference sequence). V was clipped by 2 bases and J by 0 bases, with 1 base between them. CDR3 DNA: TGTGCCAGCAGCCAAATGAACACTGAAGCTTTCTTT. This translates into CASSQMNTEAFF.

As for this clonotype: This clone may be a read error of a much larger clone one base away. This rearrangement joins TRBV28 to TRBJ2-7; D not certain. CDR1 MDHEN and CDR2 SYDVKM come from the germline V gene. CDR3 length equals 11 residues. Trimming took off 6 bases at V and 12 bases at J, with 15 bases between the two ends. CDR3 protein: CASSHPGTMYF. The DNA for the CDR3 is TGTGCCAGCAGCCACCCTGGAACTATGTACTTC.

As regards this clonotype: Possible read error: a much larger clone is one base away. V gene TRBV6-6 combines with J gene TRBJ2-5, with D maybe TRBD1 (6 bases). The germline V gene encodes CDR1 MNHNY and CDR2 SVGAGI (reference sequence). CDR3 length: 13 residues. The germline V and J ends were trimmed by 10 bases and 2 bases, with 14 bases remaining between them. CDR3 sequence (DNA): TGTGCCATTGCAGAGGGACAACAAGAGACCCAGTACTTC. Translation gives CAIAEGQQETQYF.

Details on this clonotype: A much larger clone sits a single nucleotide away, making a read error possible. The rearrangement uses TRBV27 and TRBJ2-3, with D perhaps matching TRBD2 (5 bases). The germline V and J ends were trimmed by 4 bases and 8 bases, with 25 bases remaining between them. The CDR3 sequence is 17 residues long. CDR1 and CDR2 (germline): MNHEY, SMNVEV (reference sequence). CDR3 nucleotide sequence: TGTGCCAGCAGTTCGACTCGACTCATCACTAGACCGGGTACGCAGTATTTT. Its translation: CASSSTRLITRPGTQYF.

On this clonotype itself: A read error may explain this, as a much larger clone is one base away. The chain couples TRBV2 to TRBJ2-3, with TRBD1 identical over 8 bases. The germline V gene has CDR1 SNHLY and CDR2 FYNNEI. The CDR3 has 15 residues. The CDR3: CARSEGTGPTDTQYF. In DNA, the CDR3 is TGTGCCAGGAGTGAAGGGACAGGACCCACAGATACGCAGTATTTT.

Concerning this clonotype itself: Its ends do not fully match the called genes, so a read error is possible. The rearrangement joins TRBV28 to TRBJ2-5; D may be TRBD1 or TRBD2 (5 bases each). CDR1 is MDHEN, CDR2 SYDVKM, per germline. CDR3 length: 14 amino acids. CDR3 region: CASSVSGLGEAQYF. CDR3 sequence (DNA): TGTGCCAGCAGTGTCTCAGGGTTGGGAGAGGCCCAGTACTTC.

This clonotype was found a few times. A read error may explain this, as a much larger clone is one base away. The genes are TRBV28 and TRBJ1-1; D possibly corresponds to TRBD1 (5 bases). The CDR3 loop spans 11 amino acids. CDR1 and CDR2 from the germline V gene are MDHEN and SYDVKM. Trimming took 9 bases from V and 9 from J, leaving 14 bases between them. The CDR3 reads CARGVNRKAFF. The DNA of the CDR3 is TGTGCCAGAGGGGTGAACAGGAAAGCTTTCTTT.

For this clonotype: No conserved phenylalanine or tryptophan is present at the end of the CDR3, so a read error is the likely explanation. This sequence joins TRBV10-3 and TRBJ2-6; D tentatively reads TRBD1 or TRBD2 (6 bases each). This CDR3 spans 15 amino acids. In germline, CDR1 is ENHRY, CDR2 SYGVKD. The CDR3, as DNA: TGTGCCAGCAGGAGAGGGGGGAGTGGGGGCAACGTCCTGACTCTC. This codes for CASRRGGSGGNVLTL.

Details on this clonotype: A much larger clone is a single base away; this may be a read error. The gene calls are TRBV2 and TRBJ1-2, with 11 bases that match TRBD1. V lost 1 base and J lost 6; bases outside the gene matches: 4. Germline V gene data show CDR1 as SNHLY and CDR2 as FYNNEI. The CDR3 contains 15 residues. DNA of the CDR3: TGTGCCAGCAGTGAAGGGACAGGGGGCTCCCATGGCTACACCTTC. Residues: CASSEGTGGSHGYTF.

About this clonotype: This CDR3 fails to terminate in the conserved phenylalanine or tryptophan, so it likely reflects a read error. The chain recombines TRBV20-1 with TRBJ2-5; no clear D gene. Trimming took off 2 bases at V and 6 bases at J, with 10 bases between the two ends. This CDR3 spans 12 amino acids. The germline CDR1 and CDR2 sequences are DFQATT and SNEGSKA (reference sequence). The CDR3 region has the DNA TGCAGTGCTAGACCGCGAGCGCAGACCCAGTACCTC. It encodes CSARPRAQTQYL.

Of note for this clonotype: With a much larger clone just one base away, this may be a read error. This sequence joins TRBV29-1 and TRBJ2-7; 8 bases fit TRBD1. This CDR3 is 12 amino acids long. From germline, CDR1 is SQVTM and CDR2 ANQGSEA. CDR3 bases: TGCAGAGTGACAGGGGCCCCCTACGAGCAGTACTTC. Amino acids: CRVTGAPYEQYF.

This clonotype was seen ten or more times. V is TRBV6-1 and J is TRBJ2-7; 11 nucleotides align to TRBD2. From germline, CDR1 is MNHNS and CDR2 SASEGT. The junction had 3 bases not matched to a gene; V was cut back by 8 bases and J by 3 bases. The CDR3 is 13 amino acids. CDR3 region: CASRLAGFYEQYF. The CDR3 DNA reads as TGTGCCAGCCGACTAGCGGGATTCTACGAGCAGTACTTC.

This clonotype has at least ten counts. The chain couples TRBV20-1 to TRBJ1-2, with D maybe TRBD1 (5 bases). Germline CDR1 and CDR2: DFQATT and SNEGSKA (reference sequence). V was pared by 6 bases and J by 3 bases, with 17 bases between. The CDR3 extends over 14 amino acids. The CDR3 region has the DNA TGCAGTGCAAGTATCCCCCTCAGGGACTATGGCTACACCTTC. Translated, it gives CSASIPLRDYGYTF.

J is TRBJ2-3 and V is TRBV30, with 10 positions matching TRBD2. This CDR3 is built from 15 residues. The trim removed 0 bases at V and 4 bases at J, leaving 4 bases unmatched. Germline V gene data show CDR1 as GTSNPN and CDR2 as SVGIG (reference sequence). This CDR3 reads CAWSVQSGRADTQYF. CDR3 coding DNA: TGTGCCTGGAGTGTACAGAGCGGGAGGGCAGATACGCAGTATTTT.

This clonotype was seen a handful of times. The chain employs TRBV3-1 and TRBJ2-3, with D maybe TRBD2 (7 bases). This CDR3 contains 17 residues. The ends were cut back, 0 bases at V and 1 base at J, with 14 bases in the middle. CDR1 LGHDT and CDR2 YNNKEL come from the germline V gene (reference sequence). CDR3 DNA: TGTGCCAGCAGCCAAGATGGGGGGGACACAGGCACAGATACGCAGTATTTT. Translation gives CASSQDGGDTGTDTQYF.

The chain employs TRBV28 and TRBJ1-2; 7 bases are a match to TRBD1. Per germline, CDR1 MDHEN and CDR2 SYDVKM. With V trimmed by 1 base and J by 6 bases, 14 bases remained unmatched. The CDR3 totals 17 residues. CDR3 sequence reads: CASSLSWTTGLANGYTF. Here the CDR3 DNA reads TGTGCCAGCAGTTTATCCTGGACGACAGGGCTCGCAAATGGCTACACCTTC.

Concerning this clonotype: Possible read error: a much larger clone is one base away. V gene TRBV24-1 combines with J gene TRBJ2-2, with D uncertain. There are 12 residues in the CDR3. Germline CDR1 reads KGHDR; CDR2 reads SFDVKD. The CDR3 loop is CATSDPLKEMFF. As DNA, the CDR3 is TGTGCCACCAGTGATCCGTTGAAGGAGATGTTTTTT.

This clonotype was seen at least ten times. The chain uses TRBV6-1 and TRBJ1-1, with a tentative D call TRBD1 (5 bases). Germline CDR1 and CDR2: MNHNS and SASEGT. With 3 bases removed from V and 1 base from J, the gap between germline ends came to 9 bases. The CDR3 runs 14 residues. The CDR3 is CASSDRQPNTEAFF. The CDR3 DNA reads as TGTGCCAGCAGTGATAGACAGCCGAACACTGAAGCTTTCTTT.

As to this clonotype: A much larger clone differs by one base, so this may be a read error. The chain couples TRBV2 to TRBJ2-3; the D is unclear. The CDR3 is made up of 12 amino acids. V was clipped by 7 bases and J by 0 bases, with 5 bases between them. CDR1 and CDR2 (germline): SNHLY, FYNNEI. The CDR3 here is CASIYSTDTQYF. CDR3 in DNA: TGTGCCAGCATATATAGCACAGATACGCAGTATTTT.

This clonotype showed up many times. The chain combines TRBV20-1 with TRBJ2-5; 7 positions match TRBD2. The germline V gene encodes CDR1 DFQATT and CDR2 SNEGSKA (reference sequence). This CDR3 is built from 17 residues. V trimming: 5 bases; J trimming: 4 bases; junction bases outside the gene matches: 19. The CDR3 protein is CSAWAPARENVGETQYF. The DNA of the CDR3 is TGCAGTGCTTGGGCCCCCGCGCGGGAGAACGTCGGAGAGACCCAGTACTTC.

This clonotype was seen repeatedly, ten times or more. The CDR3 sequence: CASSTLAGVNEQYF. The DNA of the CDR3 is TGTGCCAGCAGTACCCTAGCGGGAGTGAACGAGCAGTACTTC. V and J are TRBV28 and TRBJ2-7; 10 bases agree with TRBD2. CDR3 length: 14 residues. V lost 5 bases to trimming and J lost 5 bases; unmatched junction nucleotides: 6. Looked up from germline, CDR1 is MDHEN and CDR2 is SYDVKM.

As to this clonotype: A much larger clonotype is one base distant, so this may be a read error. As DNA, the CDR3 is TGTGCCAACAGTGATGGGAGCGGGGCGTCCCAGTACTTC. Translation: CANSDGSGASQYF. This chain uses TRBV24-1 with TRBJ2-5; 7 positions agree with TRBD2. In germline, CDR1 is KGHDR, CDR2 SFDVKD. This CDR3 contains 13 residues.